This entry lists 10 T cell receptor beta chains sequenced from one sample in a study of OX40 agonist ivuxolimab in advanced cancers. Assay used: immunoSEQ multiplex PCR; TCRdb lists only in-frame clones, some missing. This sample has 45,000 to 70,000 clones, with 83% found just once. Sequencing used CD4+ or CD8+ T cells sorted from blood, obtained in a trial of the OX40 agonist ivuxolimab. These receptors were taken from an adult with an advanced solid tumor such as melanoma, head and neck, liver or kidney cancer.

The CDR3 nucleotides read TGCGCCAGCAGCACGCTAGCGCCGTCCAATGAGCAGTTCTTC. Translation gives CASSTLAPSNEQFF. The V gene is TRBV5-1, the J gene TRBJ2-1; TRBD2 might be the D (6 bases). CDR1 is SGHRS and CDR2 is YFSETQ in the germline V gene. There are 14 residues in the CDR3. V was pared by 4 bases and J by 6 bases, with 14 bases between.

The genes are TRBV19 and TRBJ2-5, with D perhaps being TRBD1 or TRBD2 (6 bases each). Germline V gives CDR1 LNHDA, CDR2 SQIVND (reference sequence). The CDR3 loop spans 13 amino acids. V lost 5 bases to trimming and J lost 5 bases, with 12 bases between them. Here the CDR3 reads CASSPRGGETQYF. The CDR3 nucleotides are TGTGCCAGTAGTCCCCGAGGGGGGGAGACCCAGTACTTC.

This chain joins TRBV30 and TRBJ2-3; 8 bases are a match to TRBD2. Trimming at V came to 8 bases and at J to 0 bases, leaving 7 bases not matched to a gene. Germline lookup yields CDR1 GTSNPN and CDR2 SVGIG (reference sequence). CDR3 length: 14 amino acids. CDR3 amino acids: CALSGGSSTDTQYF. The CDR3 DNA reads as TGTGCCCTCTCGGGGGGGAGTAGCACAGATACGCAGTATTTT.

J is TRBJ2-3 and V is TRBV25-1; 14 nucleotides align to TRBD2. The junction had 6 bases not matched to a gene; V was cut back by 3 bases and J by 4 bases. The CDR3 extends over 17 amino acids. CDR1 MGHDK and CDR2 SYGVNS come from the germline V gene. CDR3 amino acids: CASSDPGLAGGSDTQYF. The CDR3 DNA is TGTGCCAGCAGTGATCCCGGACTAGCGGGAGGTTCAGATACGCAGTATTTT.

The CDR3 protein is CASSYRGQGEKLFF. CDR3 DNA: TGTGCCAGCAGTTACAGGGGACAGGGGGAAAAACTGTTTTTT. The V gene is TRBV6-6, the J gene TRBJ1-4, with TRBD1 identical over 10 bases. J was trimmed by 8 bases and V by 2 bases; bases with no gene match: 2. There are 14 residues in the CDR3. Germline values: CDR1 MNHNY, CDR2 SVGAGI (reference sequence).

Worth noting for this clone: Other DNA sequences in the same sample also yield this CDR3. The gene calls are TRBV19 and TRBJ1-2; 10 bases fit TRBD1. V lost 6 bases and J lost 8; bases outside the gene matches: 12. Looked up from germline, CDR1 is LNHDA and CDR2 is SQIVND (reference sequence). The CDR3 is 15 amino acids. The CDR3 DNA reads as TGTGCCAGTAGCCGGGACAGGGGAAAATGGGACGGCTACACCTTC. This gives the protein CASSRDRGKWDGYTF.

CDR3 DNA sequence: TGTGCCAGCAGTTTCCTGCAGGGGGCCGCGTACGAGCAGTACTTC. Its translation is CASSFLQGAAYEQYF. V is TRBV27 and J is TRBJ2-7, with 8 bases fitting TRBD1. The CDR3 is made up of 15 amino acids. Germline values: CDR1 MNHEY, CDR2 SMNVEV (reference sequence). V was pared by 3 bases and J by 4 bases, with 8 bases of the junction left unmatched.

The chain joins TRBV29-1 to TRBJ2-3; 8 positions agree with TRBD1. The germline CDR1 and CDR2 sequences are SQVTM and ANQGSEA. The V segment lost 7 bases and the J segment 6 bases; nucleotides outside the gene matches: 15. The CDR3 runs 15 residues. Here the CDR3 reads CSEAGAAGGIDTQYF. The CDR3 nucleotides are TGCAGCGAGGCCGGCGCGGCAGGGGGCATCGATACGCAGTATTTT.

In its sample, this clone was seen a few times. This rearrangement joins TRBV9 to TRBJ2-1; the match to TRBD2 covers 9 bases. V was clipped by 2 bases and J by 5 bases; unmatched bases: 5. Germline V gene lookup returns CDR1 SGDLS and CDR2 YYNGEE. This CDR3 is 15 amino acids long. CDR3: CASSVLLAGNNEQFF. The DNA of the CDR3 is TGTGCCAGCAGCGTCCTACTAGCGGGTAACAATGAGCAGTTCTTC. The full variable domain, rest sourced from reference TRBV9 and TRBJ2-1, is DSGVTQTPKHLITATGQRVTLRCSPRSGDLSVYWYQQSLDQGLQFLIQYYNGEERAKGNILERFSAQQFPDLHSELNLSSLELGDSALYFCASSVLLAGNNEQFFGPGTRLTVL.

The chain links TRBV6-1 to TRBJ1-4; TRBD1 agrees at 7 bases. From germline, CDR1 is MNHNS and CDR2 SASEGT. The CDR3 extends over 15 amino acids. Germline trimming cut 6 bases from V and 5 bases from J; bases unmatched to any gene: 9. This CDR3 reads CASSEGQGGNEKLFF. CDR3 DNA sequence: TGTGCCAGCAGCGAGGGGCAGGGGGGGAATGAAAAACTGTTTTTT.